What follows are 8 T cell receptor beta chains derived from one specimen sequenced in a study of T cell repertoires in cytomegalovirus infection. TCRdb re-derived calls from the reads in MiXCR, one entry per CDR3 protein. This table has some 450,000 distinct CDR3 sequences, roughly 31% appearing once. Sequenced: PBMCs. The receptor source for this set is a human donor in good health (CMV status not recorded). Some clones in this sample may be carry-over from other donors' samples.

The chain joins TRBV6-1 to TRBJ1-1, with D tentatively TRBD1 (5 bases). The V and J ends lost 4 bases and 5 bases respectively, with 14 bases between them. Germline values: CDR1 MNHNS, CDR2 SASEGT. The CDR3 has 14 amino acids. CDR3 sequence reads: CASSVSGQGTEAFF. The CDR3 DNA is TGTGCCAGCAGTGTGTCCGGTCAGGGAACTGAAGCTTTCTTT.

This clonotype was seen repeatedly, ten times or more. The chain couples TRBV7-8 to TRBJ2-1; 9 nucleotides agree with TRBD1. CDR1 and CDR2 (germline): SGHVS, FQNEAQ. The CDR3 is 16 residues long. Trimming at V came to 4 bases and at J to 10 bases, leaving 14 bases not matched to a gene. DNA for the CDR3: TGTGCCAGCAGCTCCCACAGGGGGCAACTACAATCCGAGCAGTTCTTC. Its translation: CASSSHRGQLQSEQFF.

In regard to this clonotype: This could be a read error, since a much larger clone is one nucleotide away. This CDR3 is missing its conserved last phenylalanine or tryptophan, likely due to a read error. The chain links TRBV7-2 to TRBJ1-5; no clear D gene. V was cut by 3 bases and J by 3 bases, with 9 bases left in between. The germline V gene encodes CDR1 SGHTA and CDR2 FQGNSA. The CDR3 covers 14 residues. The DNA for the CDR3 is TGTGCCAGCAGCTTTGGCCAGAACAATCAGCCCCAGCATTTG. This sequence encodes CASSFGQNNQPQHL.

This clonotype was seen many times. The chain has TRBV7-2 and TRBJ2-2; D is undetermined. From germline, CDR1 is SGHTA and CDR2 FQGNSA. The CDR3 consists of 16 residues. V shed 0 bases and J shed 0 bases, with 8 bases lying between them. The CDR3 loop reads CASSLAGGANTGELFF. DNA of the CDR3: TGTGCCAGCAGCTTAGCGGGCGGCGCGAACACCGGGGAGCTGTTTTTT.

The chain links TRBV6-1 to TRBJ2-5, with D perhaps TRBD2 (5 bases). The V gene lost 7 bases and the J gene lost 3 bases, with 12 bases spanning the gap. CDR1 is MNHNS, CDR2 SASEGT, per germline. CDR3 length: 13 amino acids. CDR3: CASTTRRKETQYF. CDR3 in DNA: TGTGCCAGCACGACAAGGAGGAAAGAGACCCAGTACTTC.

There are a few counts of this clonotype. The rearrangement joins TRBV7-6 to TRBJ1-5; D is perhaps TRBD1 (5 bases). V shed 2 bases and J shed 8 bases, with 10 bases lying between them. Looked up from germline, CDR1 is SGHVS and CDR2 is FNYEAQ. The CDR3 extends over 13 amino acids. The DNA for the CDR3 is TGTGCCAGCAGCTTATCCGAGACAGAGCCCCAGCATTTT. This codes for CASSLSETEPQHF.

The chain joins TRBV7-2 to TRBJ1-5; no clear D gene. Germline CDR1 SGHTA, CDR2 FQGNSA. The CDR3 totals 12 residues. Trimming took 5 bases from V and 8 from J, leaving 10 bases between them. This CDR3 is CASSADGKPQHF. CDR3 sequence (DNA): TGTGCCAGCAGCGCTGACGGAAAGCCCCAGCATTTT.

In its sample, this clonotype was seen many times. This rearrangement joins TRBV12-3 or TRBV12-4 to TRBJ1-1, with D unclear. Trimming took off 4 bases at V and 1 base at J, with 7 bases between the two ends. The CDR3 loop spans 13 amino acids. CDR3 sequence reads: CASSSFGNTEAFF. DNA of the CDR3: TGTGCCAGCAGTTCTTTCGGGAACACTGAAGCTTTCTTT.